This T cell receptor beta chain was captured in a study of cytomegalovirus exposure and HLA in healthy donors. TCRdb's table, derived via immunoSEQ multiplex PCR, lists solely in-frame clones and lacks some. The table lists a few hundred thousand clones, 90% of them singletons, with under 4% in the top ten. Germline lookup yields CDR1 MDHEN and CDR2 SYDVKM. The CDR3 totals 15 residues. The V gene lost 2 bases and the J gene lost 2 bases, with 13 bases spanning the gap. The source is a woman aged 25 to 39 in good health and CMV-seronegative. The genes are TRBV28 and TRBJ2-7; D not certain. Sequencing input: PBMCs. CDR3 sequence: CASSLGGPPPYEQYF. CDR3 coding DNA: TGTGCCAGCAGTTTAGGTGGGCCCCCTCCCTACGAGCAGTACTTC.